This T cell receptor (beta chain) stems from a study of T cells in tuberculosis. The sample's time point: new active TB diagnosis, blood taken before or within 7 days of starting treatment. Tuberculosis was confirmed by positive sputum smear and/or M. tuberculosis culture. Points on this clone: The antigen is undetermined.

Data came from immunoSEQ multiplex PCR; TCRdb stores just in-frame clones and leaves some out. The sample lists approximately 35,000 clones, just over 90% occurring once. Germline V lookup: CDR1 SGHDT, CDR2 YYEEEE. This CDR3 region has 16 residues. V lost 2 bases, J lost 3 bases, and 6 bases stayed unmatched. Study-wide points: Active tuberculosis TCR-alpha repertoires lay closer to GMM-specific TCRs than IGRA-negative controls, suggesting clonal expansion.

The TCR comes from an adult with tuberculosis. Some clones in this sample may be carry-over from other donors' samples. The rearrangement joins TRBV5-6 to TRBJ1-2; TRBD1 agrees at 11 bases. This material consisted of PBMCs, taken at tuberculosis diagnosis. CDR3 region: CASSFPGTGGYYGYTF. CDR3 nucleotides: TGTGCCAGCAGCTTCCCCGGGACAGGGGGTTACTATGGCTACACCTTC.